The clone carrying this T cell receptor (beta chain) ranks as medium-sized. Its antigen is currently unknown. Using immunoSEQ multiplex PCR, the repertoire was profiled, and TCRdb retains in-frame clones only, with some absent. This table has 100,000 to 110,000 clones, 80% to 90% appearing once. These data originate in a study of T cell responses to AZD1222 COVID-19 vaccine. The CDR3 extends over 12 amino acids. Looked up from germline, CDR1 is MGHRA and CDR2 is YSYEKL. V lost 8 bases, J lost 6 bases, and 13 bases lay in between. General study findings and limits: With dominance at 160-218 and 743-854, vaccine-associated CD4 TCRs spanned spike. Just six people given AZD1222 tested seropositive at baseline.

This TCR came from an adult in good health. Sequenced material: peripheral blood, taken on day 0 of AZD1222 vaccination. The genes are TRBV4-1 and TRBJ1-2; possible D gene TRBD1, 6 bases. This CDR3 is CASRGGPHGYTF. Written as DNA, the CDR3 is TGCGCCAGCCGGGGGGGGCCGCATGGCTACACCTTC.